This T cell receptor beta chain was recorded in a study of T cell changes during pregnancy in multiple sclerosis. The protocol was immunoSEQ multiplex PCR, while the TCRdb copy is restricted to in-frame clones and leaves out a portion. This repertoire shows tens of thousands of clones, about 90% found once; its top ten account for roughly 0.2%. The CDR3 has 14 residues. J was trimmed by 1 base and V by 6 bases; bases with no gene match: 3. CDR1 is SNHLY, CDR2 FYNNEI, per germline. This clonotype was sampled from a female donor with multiple sclerosis, enrolled in a pregnancy study. The chain is built from TRBV2 and TRBJ1-5; 7 nucleotides match TRBD1. Source: CD4+ T cells from peripheral blood mononuclear cells, taken in the second trimester of pregnancy. CDR3: CASSWTGSNQPQHF. As DNA, the CDR3 is TGTGCCAGCAGCTGGACAGGAAGCAATCAGCCCCAGCATTTT.